The entry below gives a single TCR beta chain sequence along with its context. The record originates from a study of blood T cell repertoires in COVID-19. Data came from immunoSEQ multiplex PCR; TCRdb stores just in-frame clones and leaves some out. The sample consists of over 450,000 clones, roughly 87% of them appearing once. Enrollment of patients from Seattle took place during active infection, with longitudinal follow-up. Germline CDR1 MNHEY, CDR2 SMNVEV (reference sequence). The V gene end was trimmed by 5 bases and the J gene end by 1 base; junction bases not matched to a gene: 7. The CDR3 length is 15 residues.

The receptor comes from a man aged 18-30 years with COVID-19, enrolled during active disease. The chain employs TRBV27 and TRBJ2-5; 7 bases map to TRBD1. Sequences were obtained from peripheral blood. CDR3 DNA: TGTGCCAGCAGTAAACAGGGGATCGTCCAAGAGACCCAGTACTTC. Translated, it gives CASSKQGIVQETQYF.